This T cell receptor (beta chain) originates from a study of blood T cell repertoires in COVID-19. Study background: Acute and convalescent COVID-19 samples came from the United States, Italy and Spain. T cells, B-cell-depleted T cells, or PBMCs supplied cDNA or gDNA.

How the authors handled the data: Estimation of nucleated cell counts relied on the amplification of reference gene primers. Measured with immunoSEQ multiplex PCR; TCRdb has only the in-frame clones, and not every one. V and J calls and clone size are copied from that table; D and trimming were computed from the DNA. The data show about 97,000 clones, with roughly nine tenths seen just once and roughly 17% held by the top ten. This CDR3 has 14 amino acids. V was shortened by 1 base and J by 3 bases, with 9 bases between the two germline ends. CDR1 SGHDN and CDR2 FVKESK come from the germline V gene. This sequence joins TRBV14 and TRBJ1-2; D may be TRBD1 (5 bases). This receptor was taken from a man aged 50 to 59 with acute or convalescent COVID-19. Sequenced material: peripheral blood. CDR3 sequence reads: CASSQGSRDYGYTF. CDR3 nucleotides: TGTGCCAGCAGCCAAGGGAGCAGGGACTATGGCTACACCTTC.